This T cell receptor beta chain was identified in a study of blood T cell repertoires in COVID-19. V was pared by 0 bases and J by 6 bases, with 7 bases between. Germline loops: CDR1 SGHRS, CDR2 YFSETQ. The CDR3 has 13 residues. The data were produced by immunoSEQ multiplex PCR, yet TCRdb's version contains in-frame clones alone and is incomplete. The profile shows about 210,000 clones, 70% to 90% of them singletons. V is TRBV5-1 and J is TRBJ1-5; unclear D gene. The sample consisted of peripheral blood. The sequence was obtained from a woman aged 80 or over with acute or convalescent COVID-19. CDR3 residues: CASSLVRGQPQHF. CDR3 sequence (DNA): TGCGCCAGCAGCTTGGTTCGGGGTCAGCCCCAGCATTTT.